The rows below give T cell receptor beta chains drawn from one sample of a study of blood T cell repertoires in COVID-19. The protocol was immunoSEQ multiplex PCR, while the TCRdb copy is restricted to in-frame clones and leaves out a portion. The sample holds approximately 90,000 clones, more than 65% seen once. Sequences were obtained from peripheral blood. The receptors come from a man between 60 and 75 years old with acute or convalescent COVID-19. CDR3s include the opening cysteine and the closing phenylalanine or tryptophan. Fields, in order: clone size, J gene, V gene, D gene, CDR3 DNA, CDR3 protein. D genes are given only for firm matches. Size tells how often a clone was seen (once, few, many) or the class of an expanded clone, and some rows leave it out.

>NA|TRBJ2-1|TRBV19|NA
TGTGCCAGTAGTCGAGGATTGTTGAGGGGGGGCCTAAACAATGAGCAGTTCTTC
CASSRGLLRGGLNNEQFF
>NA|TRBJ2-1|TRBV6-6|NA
TGTGCCAGCAGTTTACAGGTGACAGGTGGATACAATGAGCAGTTCTTC
CASSLQVTGGYNEQFF
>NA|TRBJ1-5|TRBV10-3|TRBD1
TGTGCCATCAAGTCAGGACAGGGCGAGAATAGCAATCAGCCCCAGCATTTT
CAIKSGQGENSNQPQHF
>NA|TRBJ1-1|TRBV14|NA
TGTGCCAGCAGCCCGTACCAGGGAGGTAACACTGAAGCTTTCTTT
CASSPYQGGNTEAFF
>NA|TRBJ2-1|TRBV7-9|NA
TGTGCCAGCAGCTTACGGCAGGGGGGCTACAATGAGCAGTTCTTC
CASSLRQGGYNEQFF
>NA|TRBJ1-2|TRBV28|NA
TGTGCCAGCAGAACTATTCCGGGACAAACGGGTTATGGCTACACCTTC
CASRTIPGQTGYGYTF
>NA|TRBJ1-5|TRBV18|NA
TGTGCCAGCTCACCCAGCGGGAATCAGCCCCAGCATTTT
CASSPSGNQPQHF
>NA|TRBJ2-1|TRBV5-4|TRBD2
TGTGCCAGCAGCGCCGCGGGACTAGCGGGGGTTGAGCAGTTCTTC
CASSAAGLAGVEQFF
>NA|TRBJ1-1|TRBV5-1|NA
TGCGCCAGCAGCAGACGCAGGGGGAACACTGAAGCTTTCTTT
CASSRRRGNTEAFF
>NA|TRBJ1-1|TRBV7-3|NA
TGTGCCAGCAGCACTACACCGAACACTGAAGCTTTCTTT
CASSTTPNTEAFF
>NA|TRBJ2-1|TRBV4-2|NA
TGTGCCAGCAGCCAAGATTTTCCGGGGGGCGACAATGAGCAGTTCTTC
CASSQDFPGGDNEQFF
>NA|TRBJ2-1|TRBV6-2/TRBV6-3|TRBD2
TGTGCCAGCAGTTACTCGATGCTAGCGGGGTTGGACAATGAGCAGTTCTTC
CASSYSMLAGLDNEQFF
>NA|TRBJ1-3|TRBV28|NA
TGTGCCAGCACCCTGGGGGCATTTCAGTCTGGAAACACCATATATTTT
CASTLGAFQSGNTIYF
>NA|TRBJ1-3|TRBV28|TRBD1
TGTGCCAGCAGTTTCCAGGGGGTCTCTGGAAACACCATATATTTT
CASSFQGVSGNTIYF
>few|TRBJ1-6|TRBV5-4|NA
TGTGCCAGCAGCTTGGGCGGCACAAATTCACCCCTCCACTTT
CASSLGGTNSPLHF
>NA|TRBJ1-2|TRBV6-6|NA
TGTGCCAGCAGTTACCGTGAGGGCGCCCCCTATGGCTACACCTTC
CASSYREGAPYGYTF
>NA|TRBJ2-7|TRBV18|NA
TGTGCCAGCTCACCTAACGGACTCCAGGGGCCCGTCTCCTACGAGCAGTACTTC
CASSPNGLQGPVSYEQYF
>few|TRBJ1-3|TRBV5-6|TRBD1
TGTGCCAGCAGCCTAGCACCGGGACAGATCTCTGGAAACACCATATATTTT
CASSLAPGQISGNTIYF
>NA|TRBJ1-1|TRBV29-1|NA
TGCAGCGCCCCGGGGTGGAACACTGAAGCTTTCTTT
CSAPGWNTEAFF
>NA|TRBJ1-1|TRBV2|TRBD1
TGTGCCAGCAGAGAGGACAGGGGGCTCTTTGAAGCTTTCTTT
CASREDRGLFEAFF
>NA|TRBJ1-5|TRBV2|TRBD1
TGTGCCAGCAGCCCACAGGGGGTCAATAATCAGCCCCAGCATTTT
CASSPQGVNNQPQHF
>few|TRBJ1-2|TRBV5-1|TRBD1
TGCGCCAGCAGACGCAGACAGGGAGAGAACTATGGCTACACCTTC
CASRRRQGENYGYTF
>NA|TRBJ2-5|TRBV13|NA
TGTGCCAGCACCCTGGACAGAAAAGAGACCCAGTACTTC
CASTLDRKETQYF
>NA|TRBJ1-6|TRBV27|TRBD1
TGTGCCAGCAGTCAGGACAGGGGCAATTCACCCCTCCACTTT
CASSQDRGNSPLHF
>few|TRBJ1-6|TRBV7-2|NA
TGTGCCAGCAGCTTGCAGTCGAATTCACCCCTCCACTTT
CASSLQSNSPLHF
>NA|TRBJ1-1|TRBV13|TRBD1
TGTGCCAGCAGCCACAACTTGCTGGGACAGCGACTACCTGAAGCTTTCTTT
CASSHNLLGQRLPEAFF
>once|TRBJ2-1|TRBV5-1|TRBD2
TGCGCCAGCAGCTTCGGAGCGGGGGGGTTCAATGAGCAGTTCTTC
CASSFGAGGFNEQFF
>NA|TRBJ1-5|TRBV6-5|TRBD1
TGTGCCAGCAGAAACACAGGGGTTCAGCCCCAGCATTTT
CASRNTGVQPQHF
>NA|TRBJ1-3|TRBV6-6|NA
TGTGCCAGCAGTGCACTACAGGGATTTACTGGAAACACCATATATTTT
CASSALQGFTGNTIYF
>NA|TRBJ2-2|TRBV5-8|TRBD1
TGTGCCAGCAGCTTGGCCAAGGGGGCCGCCGGGGAGCTGTTTTTT
CASSLAKGAAGELFF
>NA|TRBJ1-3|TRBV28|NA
TGTGCCACGCAGGCTTACTCTGGAAACACCATATATTTT
CATQAYSGNTIYF
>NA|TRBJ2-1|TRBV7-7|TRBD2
TGTGCCAGCAGCATAGGACTAGCGGGGGGTGTAGATGAGCAGTTCTTC
CASSIGLAGGVDEQFF
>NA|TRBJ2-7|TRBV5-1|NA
TGCGCCAGCAGCTACGATGCCGACCCCAGGTCCTACGAGCAGTACTTC
CASSYDADPRSYEQYF
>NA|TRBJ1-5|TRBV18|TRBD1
TGTGCCAGCTCGGGACAGTCAGTAAATCAGCCCCAGCATTTT
CASSGQSVNQPQHF
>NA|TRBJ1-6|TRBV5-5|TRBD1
TGTGCCAGCAGCCACACACCGACCGACAGGGCTAATTCACCCCTCCACTTT
CASSHTPTDRANSPLHF
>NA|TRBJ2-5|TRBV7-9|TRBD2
TGTGCCAGCAGCTTAGCGGGTCTAGCGGGCTCGCAAGAGACCCAGTACTTC
CASSLAGLAGSQETQYF
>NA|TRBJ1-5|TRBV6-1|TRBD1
TGTGCCAGCAGTGACCGGACAGGGTCGTTACCCGTTAGCAATCAGCCCCAGCATTTT
CASSDRTGSLPVSNQPQHF
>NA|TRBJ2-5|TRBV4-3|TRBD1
TGCGCCAGCAGCCAAGATGAGACAGGGGGGGTTACCCAGTACTTC
CASSQDETGGVTQYF
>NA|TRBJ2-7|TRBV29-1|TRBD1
TGCAGCGTTGCCCGACAGGGGTCGGTCGCCTACGAGCAGTACTTC
CSVARQGSVAYEQYF
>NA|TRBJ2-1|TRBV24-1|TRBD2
TGTGCCACCAGCGGAACTACTAGCGGGGTGTACAATGAGCAGTTCTTC
CATSGTTSGVYNEQFF
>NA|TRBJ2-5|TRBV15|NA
TGTGCCACCAGCTTGCCGGGGGGCGCTGAGACCCAGTACTTC
CATSLPGGAETQYF
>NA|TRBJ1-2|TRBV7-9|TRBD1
TGTGCCAGCAGACGGGGACAGGAAACATCTAACTATGGCTACACCTTC
CASRRGQETSNYGYTF
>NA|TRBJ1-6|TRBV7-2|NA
TGTGCCAGCTCACCACGGGGGAGGGGGTCGGGATCACCCCTCCACTTT
CASSPRGRGSGSPLHF
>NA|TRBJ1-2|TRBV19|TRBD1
TGTGCCAGTAGCCTAACGGGGGGACAGGGATTATATTATGGCTACACCTTC
CASSLTGGQGLYYGYTF
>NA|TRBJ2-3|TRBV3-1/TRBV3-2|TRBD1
TGTGCCAGCAGCCAGGGGAGACAGGGGGCCCTAGATACGCAGTATTTT
CASSQGRQGALDTQYF